The rows below give T cell receptor beta chains drawn from one sample of a study of blood T cell repertoires in COVID-19. This table comes from immunoSEQ multiplex PCR, and its TCRdb copy is limited to in-frame clones, with some not included. The sample includes 200,000 to 250,000 clones, around 84% of them seen just once. The sequenced material came from peripheral blood. These receptors were taken from a man aged 25 to 40 with active or convalescent COVID-19. CDR3s include the opening cysteine and the closing phenylalanine or tryptophan. D genes are given only for firm matches. The size of a clone is reported for some rows only, either as once, few or many, or as a class for expanded clones.

D	V	size	J	CDR3	DNA
TRBD1	TRBV4-3	-	TRBJ2-5	CASSQDKGRDSLPQYF	TGCGCCAGCAGCCAAGATAAGGGACGGGACAGCCTTCCCCAGTACTTC
-	TRBV28	-	TRBJ2-7	CASSLGGYEQYF	TGTGCCAGCAGTTTAGGAGGCTACGAGCAGTACTTC
TRBD1	TRBV7-2	-	TRBJ2-3	CASRTTGGADTQYF	TGTGCCAGCAGGACAACAGGGGGCGCAGATACGCAGTATTTT
-	TRBV19	-	TRBJ1-1	CASSIAQEKWNTEAFF	TGTGCCAGTAGTATAGCCCAGGAAAAGTGGAACACTGAAGCTTTCTTT
TRBD2	TRBV10-3	-	TRBJ2-5	CATEGDSGIQETQYF	TGTGCCACCGAGGGGGATAGCGGGATCCAAGAGACCCAGTACTTC
TRBD2	TRBV19	-	TRBJ2-3	CASSPRLAGSTDTQYF	TGTGCCAGTAGTCCCCGACTAGCGGGGAGCACAGATACGCAGTATTTT
-	TRBV14	-	TRBJ2-1	CASSQERGLGGAYNEQFF	TGTGCCAGCAGCCAAGAACGTGGTTTAGGGGGGGCCTACAATGAGCAGTTCTTC
-	TRBV6-2/TRBV6-3	-	TRBJ1-6	CASSLLTGGNSPLHF	TGTGCCAGCAGTCTCCTGACAGGCGGAAATTCACCCCTCCACTTT
-	TRBV2	-	TRBJ1-3	CATRRARDSGNTIYF	TGTGCCACCCGGAGAGCCCGGGACTCTGGAAACACCATATATTTT
TRBD2	TRBV4-2	-	TRBJ2-3	CASSQDRGEGNTQYF	TGTGCCAGCAGCCAAGATCGAGGGGAGGGGAATACGCAGTATTTT
TRBD2	TRBV20-1	-	TRBJ2-5	CSASRLAGRETQYF	TGCAGTGCTAGTAGGCTAGCGGGACGAGAGACCCAGTACTTC
-	TRBV25-1	-	TRBJ2-1	CASRDFGDEQFF	TGTGCCAGCAGGGACTTTGGGGATGAGCAGTTCTTC
TRBD1	TRBV27	once	TRBJ2-1	CASRLTGGSYNEQFF	TGTGCCAGCAGGCTTACAGGGGGCTCCTACAATGAGCAGTTCTTC
-	TRBV20-1	-	TRBJ2-2	CSARTGGELFF	TGCAGTGCTCGTACCGGCGGGGAGCTGTTTTTT
-	TRBV6-2/TRBV6-3	-	TRBJ2-2	CASSNRVAGELFF	TGTGCCAGCAGCAACAGGGTGGCCGGGGAGCTGTTTTTT
-	TRBV19	-	TRBJ1-3	CASKGREGLGSAGNTIYF	TGTGCCAGCAAAGGCAGGGAAGGTCTCGGGTCAGCGGGAAACACCATATATTTT
TRBD2	TRBV7-9	-	TRBJ2-3	CASSNSGGTDTQYF	TGTGCCAGCAGTAATAGCGGGGGCACAGATACGCAGTATTTT
-	TRBV10-1	-	TRBJ1-5	CARQGWQPQHF	TGCGCCAGACAGGGTTGGCAGCCCCAGCATTTT
TRBD2	TRBV3-1/TRBV3-2	-	TRBJ2-3	CASSQFKAGVLPADTQYF	TGTGCCAGCAGCCAATTTAAGGCGGGGGTCCTCCCCGCAGATACGCAGTATTTT
TRBD2	TRBV13	-	TRBJ2-2	CASSSPGLAGAPGELFF	TGTGCCAGCAGCTCCCCGGGACTAGCGGGAGCGCCCGGGGAGCTGTTTTTT
-	TRBV4-1	-	TRBJ2-7	CASSARYYEQYF	TGCGCCAGCAGCGCGCGATATTACGAGCAGTACTTC
TRBD1	TRBV5-1	-	TRBJ1-3	CASSPGQGYGNTIYF	TGCGCCAGCAGCCCGGGACAGGGATATGGAAACACCATATATTTT
-	TRBV5-1	once	TRBJ1-3	CASSLEVASSGNTIYF	TGCGCCAGCAGCTTAGAGGTCGCCTCCTCTGGAAACACCATATATTTT
TRBD1	TRBV7-2	-	TRBJ1-5	CASSPGTGVSNQPQHF	TGTGCCAGCAGCCCGGGGACAGGTGTTAGCAATCAGCCCCAGCATTTT